The clone carrying this T cell receptor beta chain has a count of ten or more. Antigen: not known. Germline CDR1 and CDR2: DFQATT and SNEGSKA (reference sequence). The length of the CDR3 is 16 residues. Trimming took 0 bases from V and 4 from J, leaving 16 bases between them. TCRdb fed the reads into MiXCR, producing one record per CDR3 protein. The sample gives 58,000 or so distinct CDR3 sequences, about 20% of which show up once; around 2.3% is in the top ten. The data are from a study of lung T cells in sarcoidosis with Löfgren's syndrome. Study-wide results and limits: TRAV12-1 preferentially paired with TRBV2, with homologous CDR3s. Shared TRAV12-1 and TRBV2 CDR3 motifs across Löfgren's syndrome patients reportedly suggested public CD4+ TCRs. Recognition of an unidentified sarcoidosis antigen was only suggested.

The receptor was derived from a human donor with sarcoidosis (Löfgren's syndrome or another form), or a control subject (not recorded which). The sequencing input was CD4+ T cells from PBMCs. V is TRBV20-1 and J is TRBJ2-1; TRBD2 might be the D (6 bases). DNA of the CDR3: TGCAGTGCTAGAGAGGAGAGCGGAGGAGGGTACAATGAGCAGTTCTTC. It translates to CSAREESGGGYNEQFF.